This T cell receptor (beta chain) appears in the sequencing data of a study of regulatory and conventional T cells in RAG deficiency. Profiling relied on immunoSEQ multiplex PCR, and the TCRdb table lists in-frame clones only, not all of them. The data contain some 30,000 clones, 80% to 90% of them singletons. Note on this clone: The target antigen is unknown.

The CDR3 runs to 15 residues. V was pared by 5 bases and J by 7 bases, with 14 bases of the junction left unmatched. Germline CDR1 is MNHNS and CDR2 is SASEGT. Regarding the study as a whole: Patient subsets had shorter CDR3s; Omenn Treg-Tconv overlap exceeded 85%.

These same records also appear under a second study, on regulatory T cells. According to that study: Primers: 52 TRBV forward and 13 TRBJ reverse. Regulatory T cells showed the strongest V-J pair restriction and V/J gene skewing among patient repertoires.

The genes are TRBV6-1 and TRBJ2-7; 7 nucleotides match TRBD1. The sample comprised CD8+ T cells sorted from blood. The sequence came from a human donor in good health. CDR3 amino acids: CASSSAQGTIFEQYF. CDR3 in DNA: TGTGCCAGCAGTTCCGCACAGGGGACCATATTTGAGCAGTACTTC.